Presented here are 29 T cell receptor beta chains from one specimen sequenced in a study of T cell clonotyping in hematopoietic cell transplantation. The data were produced by immunoSEQ multiplex PCR, yet TCRdb's version contains in-frame clones alone and is incomplete. The sample shows approximately 7,500 clones, 70% to 90% of them seen only once. The sequencing here drew on PBMCs, taken 30 days after allogeneic stem cell transplant. The source is a female patient aged 45 to 65 who had an allogeneic stem cell transplant from an unrelated donor, so the T cells may come from the graft donor. Some clones in this sample may be carry-over from other donors' samples.

With regard to this clone: The junction and the germline gene differ at one end; a read error may be behind it. The chain is built from TRBV18 and TRBJ1-3; D remains unclear. The CDR3 runs to 18 residues. Per the germline V gene, CDR1 is KGHSH and CDR2 is LQKENI. CDR3 DNA sequence: TGTGCCAGCTCCCCACTACTGGGGTCCCTCTTCTCTGGAAACACCATATATTTT. Its translation: CASSPLLGSLFSGNTIYF.

The rearrangement links TRBV6-5 to TRBJ2-7; D may be TRBD2 (6 bases). The V end was cut by 5 bases, the J end by 7 bases, with 12 bases between. CDR1 and CDR2 (germline): MNHEY, SVGAGI. The CDR3 runs to 12 residues. Written as DNA, the CDR3 is TGTGCCAGCAGTCGAACTCGGGGGGAGCAGTACTTC. Translation: CASSRTRGEQYF.

This rearrangement joins TRBV5-8 to TRBJ1-5, with D perhaps TRBD1 (5 bases). Germline V gene lookup returns CDR1 SGHTS and CDR2 YDEGEE. V lost 1 base, J lost 0 bases, and 14 bases lay in between. This CDR3 is 17 amino acids long. DNA of the CDR3: TGTGCCAGCAGCTTGCGGGGCACGTCTTATAGCAATCAGCCCCAGCATTTT. Translating gives CASSLRGTSYSNQPQHF.

CDR3 in DNA: TGTGCCAGCAGCTTAAACGGGGGCAGTCAGCCCCAGCATTTT. Its protein is CASSLNGGSQPQHF. This sequence joins TRBV7-2 and TRBJ1-5; a possible D gene is TRBD1 (6 bases). CDR1 and CDR2 (germline): SGHTA, FQGNSA. The ends were cut back, 2 bases at V and 6 bases at J, with 11 bases in the middle. This CDR3 contains 14 residues.

The genes are TRBV29-1 and TRBJ1-1; D is ambiguous. Looked up from germline, CDR1 is SQVTM and CDR2 is ANQGSEA. This CDR3 region has 11 residues. V was shortened by 0 bases and J by 5 bases, with 4 bases between the two germline ends. DNA of the CDR3: TGCAGCGTTGAAGAAAATACTGAAGCTTTCTTT. It is translated as CSVEENTEAFF.

In the case of this clone: The junction departs from the called germline gene at one end, perhaps through a read error. CDR3: CASSYSTGGGTGELFF. The CDR3 DNA sequence: TGTGCCAGCAGTTACTCGACAGGGGGCGGCACCGGGGAGCTGTTCTTT. The chain uses TRBV6-6 and TRBJ2-2, with TRBD1 matching 10 bases. Germline CDR1 reads MNHNY; CDR2 reads SVGAGI (reference sequence). This CDR3 has 16 amino acids.

This rearrangement joins TRBV5-6 to TRBJ1-1; possibly TRBD1 for D (5 bases). The germline V gene has CDR1 SGHDT and CDR2 YYEEEE. The CDR3 runs to 17 residues. Trimming took off 2 bases at V and 2 bases at J, with 19 bases between the two ends. DNA for the CDR3: TGTGCCAGCAGCTTACCCTTTGGCCGGGACGCTAACACTGAAGCTTTCTTT. This gives the protein CASSLPFGRDANTEAFF.

V and J are TRBV2 and TRBJ1-4; D possibly corresponds to TRBD1 (6 bases). V lost 3 bases, J lost 8 bases, and 13 bases lay in between. The CDR3 is made up of 14 amino acids. Germline lookup yields CDR1 SNHLY and CDR2 FYNNEI. For the CDR3, the DNA is TGTGCCAGCAGTGAGGGGGCCGGGTACGAAAAACTGTTTTTT. It translates to CASSEGAGYEKLFF.

The chain has TRBV7-2 and TRBJ1-2, with 10 bases lining up with TRBD1. Germline-derived CDR1 and CDR2 are SGHTA and FQGNSA. The J segment lost 4 bases and the V segment lost 5 bases, leaving 7 bases of the junction unmatched. The CDR3 spans 15 residues. CDR3 DNA: TGTGCCAGCAGCCCCTGGACAGGGGGGACCTATGGCTACACCTTC. It is translated as CASSPWTGGTYGYTF.

The chain couples TRBV6-6 to TRBJ1-6; unclear D gene. CDR3 length equals 13 residues. V lost 4 bases and J lost 10, with 11 bases in between. Per the germline V gene, CDR1 is MNHNY and CDR2 is SVGAGI (reference sequence). The CDR3 reads CASSSRDLSPLHF. CDR3 coding DNA: TGTGCCAGCAGTTCCAGAGACTTATCACCCCTCCACTTT.

This clone was found a few times. J is TRBJ1-5 and V is TRBV19; D gene ambiguous. The V and J ends lost 5 bases and 5 bases respectively, with 7 bases between them. The CDR3 length is 12 residues. CDR1 is LNHDA, CDR2 SQIVND, per germline (reference sequence). The CDR3 DNA sequence: TGTGCCAGTAGTCCCCGGGATCAGCCCCAGCATTTT. Its protein is CASSPRDQPQHF.

This CDR3 reads CASSPDRRRDGYTF. In DNA form, the CDR3 reads TGTGCCAGCTCACCAGACAGGCGGCGGGATGGCTACACCTTC. The chain has TRBV18 and TRBJ1-2, with D perhaps TRBD1 (6 bases). Per germline, CDR1 KGHSH and CDR2 LQKENI. This CDR3 contains 14 residues. Trimming stripped 2 bases from V and 6 bases from J, with 13 bases between.

The chain couples TRBV9 to TRBJ2-3, with D unclear. Germline V CDR1 and CDR2: SGDLS, YYNGEE. The CDR3 extends over 14 amino acids. The germline V and J ends were trimmed by 0 bases and 4 bases, with 9 bases remaining between them. Written as DNA, the CDR3 is TGTGCCAGCAGCGTAGACTACTTGGCAGATACGCAGTATTTT. Translation: CASSVDYLADTQYF. Supplemented by reference TRBV9 and TRBJ2-3, the full variable domain reads DSGVTQTPKHLITATGQRVTLRCSPRSGDLSVYWYQQSLDQGLQFLIQYYNGEERAKGNILERFSAQQFPDLHSELNLSSLELGDSALYFCASSVDYLADTQYFGPGTRLTVL.

In this sample, this clone turned up once. The rearrangement joins TRBV5-6 to TRBJ2-7; 8 bases fit TRBD1. Germline-derived CDR1 and CDR2 are SGHDT and YYEEEE. J lost 2 bases, V lost 0 bases, and 7 bases had no gene match. CDR3 length: 16 amino acids. The CDR3 sequence: CASSLVGQGLPYEQYV. The CDR3 bases are TGTGCCAGCAGCTTGGTTGGACAGGGTTTACCCTACGAGCAGTACGTC.

This chain joins TRBV27 and TRBJ2-1; no clear D gene. Germline assignment: CDR1 MNHEY and CDR2 SMNVEV (reference sequence). CDR3 length: 14 residues. V lost 3 bases, J lost 5 bases, and 11 bases lay in between. The CDR3 nucleotides read TGTGCCAGCAGTTTCAGACGGCGAGACAATGAGCAGTTCTTC. Translated, it gives CASSFRRRDNEQFF.

As to this clone: The junction does not match germline at one end; this may be a read error. This rearrangement joins TRBV25-1 to TRBJ1-1, with 7 bases aligning to TRBD1. Germline CDR1 reads MGHDK; CDR2 reads SYGVNS. This CDR3 is built from 16 residues. For the CDR3, the DNA is TGTGCCAGCAGTGAATATCCCCTTGGACAGGTGACTGAATCTTTCTTT. Translation gives CASSEYPLGQVTESFF.

This chain links TRBV28 with TRBJ2-3, with 7 bases fitting TRBD1. The CDR3 is made up of 14 amino acids. With V trimmed by 4 bases and J by 5 bases, 6 bases remained unmatched. Germline V gene lookup returns CDR1 MDHEN and CDR2 SYDVKM. The CDR3 reads CASSSQTGVDTQYF. CDR3 sequence (DNA): TGTGCCAGCAGTTCTCAAACAGGGGTAGATACGCAGTATTTT. The variable domain in full, with the rest retrieved from reference TRBV28 and TRBJ2-3, is DVKVTQSSRYLVKRTGEKVFLECVQDMDHENMFWYRQDPGLGLRLIYFSYDVKMKEKGDIPEGYSVSREKKERFSLILESASTNQTSMYLCASSSQTGVDTQYFGPGTRLTVL.

This clone was counted only a few times. Other DNA sequences in this specimen translate into the identical CDR3. The V and J genes are TRBV7-6 and TRBJ2-7; unclear D gene. The germline V and J ends were trimmed by 5 bases and 3 bases, with 11 bases remaining between them. The CDR3 contains 13 residues. Germline V gene data show CDR1 as SGHVS and CDR2 as FNYEAQ. The CDR3 sequence is CASSPGPNYEQYF. Here the CDR3 DNA reads TGTGCCAGCAGCCCTGGACCGAACTACGAGCAGTACTTC.

The chain links TRBV5-1 to TRBJ1-2; D is perhaps TRBD1 (5 bases). CDR3 size: 15 residues. V lost 6 bases to trimming and J lost 6 bases, with 21 bases between them. Germline lookup yields CDR1 SGHRS and CDR2 YFSETQ. CDR3 sequence: CASNDLLGAQHGYTF. In DNA, the CDR3 is TGCGCCAGCAACGATCTTTTAGGGGCCCAGCATGGCTACACCTTC.

CDR3 protein: CASSQDLGGGYTF. The CDR3 nucleotides are TGCGCCAGCAGCCAAGACTTAGGGGGTGGCTACACCTTC. The chain employs TRBV4-1 and TRBJ1-2; D may be TRBD1 (6 bases). V was cut by 0 bases and J by 7 bases, with 9 bases left in between. Germline CDR1 MGHRA, CDR2 YSYEKL. The CDR3 is made up of 13 amino acids.

The rearrangement joins TRBV2 to TRBJ2-7, with 7 bases aligning to TRBD1. In germline, CDR1 is SNHLY, CDR2 FYNNEI. Trimming at V came to 4 bases and at J to 12 bases, leaving 15 bases not matched to a gene. The CDR3 is 14 amino acids. CDR3 region: CASSVAGGVVQGYF. The CDR3 region has the DNA TGTGCCAGCAGTGTGGCAGGGGGAGTGGTCCAAGGGTACTTC.

This clone was seen just once. The J gene is TRBJ1-1, the V gene TRBV27; D is possibly TRBD1 (6 bases). The CDR3 has 21 amino acids. Germline values: CDR1 MNHEY, CDR2 SMNVEV (reference sequence). V was trimmed by 6 bases and J by 0 bases, leaving 32 bases between them. Here the CDR3 DNA reads TGTGCCAGCAGCCCACGAATGACCGGACAGATACGACAGACATTGAACACTGAAGCTTTCTTT. The encoded protein is CASSPRMTGQIRQTLNTEAFF.

V usage is TRBV28 and J usage is TRBJ2-4; D might be TRBD2 (5 bases). V was trimmed by 6 bases and J by 0 bases, leaving 18 bases between them. Germline-derived CDR1 and CDR2 are MDHEN and SYDVKM. This CDR3 is 17 amino acids long. The CDR3 DNA is TGTGCCAGCAGACCTGAAGGACGGGAACTAGCCAAAAACATTCAGTACTTC. Translation gives CASRPEGRELAKNIQYF.

V usage is TRBV7-9 and J usage is TRBJ1-1, with D unresolved. Between the trimmed V and J ends, which lost 2 bases and 2 bases, there was a span of 9 bases. This CDR3 has 14 residues. Germline CDR1 reads SEHNR; CDR2 reads FQNEAQ (reference sequence). CDR3 nucleotides: TGTGCCAGCAGCTTAATTGGGGTCAACACTGAAGCTTTCTTT. Encoded protein: CASSLIGVNTEAFF.

This chain uses TRBV2 with TRBJ2-5, with D possibly matching TRBD2 (5 bases). The CDR3 extends over 16 amino acids. CDR1 is SNHLY, CDR2 FYNNEI, per germline. V shed 3 bases and J shed 5 bases, with 19 bases lying between them. This chain's CDR3 is CASSDNGNVGLETQYF. The CDR3 nucleotides are TGTGCCAGCAGTGATAACGGGAATGTGGGTCTGGAGACCCAGTACTTC.

This chain joins TRBV25-1 and TRBJ1-2; perhaps TRBD1 as D (6 bases). Trimming took 6 bases from V and 1 from J, leaving 9 bases between them. Germline V gene data show CDR1 as MGHDK and CDR2 as SYGVNS. CDR3 length: 13 amino acids. CDR3 nucleotide sequence: TGTGCCAGCAGCCAGGGGTTTAACTATGGCTACACCTTC. Its translation: CASSQGFNYGYTF.

This clone showed up just once. The rearrangement uses TRBV28 and TRBJ2-6; possibly TRBD2 for D (6 bases). CDR1 and CDR2 from the germline V gene are MDHEN and SYDVKM. Trimming removed 9 bases at V and 0 bases at J, with 9 bases between. The CDR3 covers 14 residues. The CDR3 spells CASKGGSGANVLTF. DNA of the CDR3: TGTGCCAGTAAGGGAGGCTCTGGGGCCAACGTCCTGACTTTC.

V and J are TRBV6-1 and TRBJ1-2; tentative D call: TRBD1 (5 bases). In germline, CDR1 is MNHNS, CDR2 SASEGT. The V end was cut by 4 bases, the J end by 3 bases, with 18 bases between. The CDR3 has 16 residues. The CDR3 is CASSGYGGRTHYGYTF. CDR3 nucleotides: TGTGCCAGCAGTGGTTACGGTGGGAGGACACACTATGGCTACACCTTC.

The chain uses TRBV5-1 and TRBJ2-3; D unclear. This CDR3 is 11 amino acids long. Deletions cut 3 bases from V and 6 bases from J, with 5 bases between. Germline assignment: CDR1 SGHRS and CDR2 YFSETQ. The CDR3 here is CASSSLDTQYF. Written as DNA, the CDR3 is TGCGCCAGCAGCTCTTTGGATACGCAGTATTTT. The full variable domain, rest sourced from reference TRBV5-1 and TRBJ2-3, is KAGVTQTPRYLIKTRGQQVTLSCSPISGHRSVSWYQQTPGQGLQFLFEYFSETQRNKGNFPGRFSGRQFSNSRSEMNVSTLELGDSALYLCASSSLDTQYFGPGTRLTVL.